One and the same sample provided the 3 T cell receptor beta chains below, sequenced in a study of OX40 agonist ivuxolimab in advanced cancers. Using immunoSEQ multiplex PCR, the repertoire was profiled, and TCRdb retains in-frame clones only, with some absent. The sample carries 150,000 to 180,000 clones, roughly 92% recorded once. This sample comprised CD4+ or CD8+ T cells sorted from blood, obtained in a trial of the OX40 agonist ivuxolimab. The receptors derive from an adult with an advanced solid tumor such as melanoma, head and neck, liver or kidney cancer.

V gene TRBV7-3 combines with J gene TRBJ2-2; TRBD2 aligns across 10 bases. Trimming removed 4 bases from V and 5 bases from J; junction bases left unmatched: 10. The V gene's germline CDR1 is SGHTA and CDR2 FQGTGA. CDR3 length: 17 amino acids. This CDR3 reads CASSSRGPSGSTGELFF. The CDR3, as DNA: TGTGCCAGCAGCTCGCGGGGGCCTAGCGGGAGTACCGGGGAGCTGTTTTTT.

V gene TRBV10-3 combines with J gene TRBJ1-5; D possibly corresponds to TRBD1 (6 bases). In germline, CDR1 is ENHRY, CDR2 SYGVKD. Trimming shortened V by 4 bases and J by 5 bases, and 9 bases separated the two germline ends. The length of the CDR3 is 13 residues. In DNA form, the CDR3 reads TGTGCCATCAGTGGGGCAGGGGATCAGCCCCAGCATTTT. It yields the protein CAISGAGDQPQHF.

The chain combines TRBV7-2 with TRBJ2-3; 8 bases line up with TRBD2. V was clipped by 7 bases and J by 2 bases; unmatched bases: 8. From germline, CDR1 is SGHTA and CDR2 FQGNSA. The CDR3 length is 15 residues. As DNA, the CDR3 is TGTGCCAGCAACCTAGTAGCGGGACACACAGATACGCAGTATTTT. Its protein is CASNLVAGHTDTQYF.